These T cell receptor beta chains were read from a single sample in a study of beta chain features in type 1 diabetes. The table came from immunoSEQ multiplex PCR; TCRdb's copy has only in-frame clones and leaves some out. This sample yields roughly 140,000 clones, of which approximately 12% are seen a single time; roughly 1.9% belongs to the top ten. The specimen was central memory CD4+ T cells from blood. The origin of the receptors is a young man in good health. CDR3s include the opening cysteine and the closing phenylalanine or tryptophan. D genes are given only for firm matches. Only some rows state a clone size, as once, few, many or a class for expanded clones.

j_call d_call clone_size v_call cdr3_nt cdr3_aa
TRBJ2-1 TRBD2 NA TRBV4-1 TGCGCCAGCAGCCAAGATCCCGGGAGGACCAATGAGCAGTTCTTC CASSQDPGRTNEQFF
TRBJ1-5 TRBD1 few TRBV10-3 TGTGCCATCAGTCCTCGACAGGGGGTTAACAATCAGCCCCAGCATTTT CAISPRQGVNNQPQHF
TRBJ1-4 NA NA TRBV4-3 TGCGCCAGCAGCGCGGCCCCAGCAGGGAATGAAAAACTGTTTTTT CASSAAPAGNEKLFF
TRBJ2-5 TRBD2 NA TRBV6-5 TGTGCCAGCAACCACGGACTAGCTGAGACCCAGTACTTC CASNHGLAETQYF
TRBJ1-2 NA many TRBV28 TGTGTCTCCTCCAGGGGATCCTATGGCTACACCTTC CVSSRGSYGYTF
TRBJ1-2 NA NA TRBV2 TGTGCCAGCAGTGAAAACAGAAGCTATGGCTACACCTTC CASSENRSYGYTF
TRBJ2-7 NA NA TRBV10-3 TGTGCCATCACTGAAGACAGGCGTAACGAGCAGTACTTC CAITEDRRNEQYF
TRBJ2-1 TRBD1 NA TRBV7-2 TGTGCCAGCAGCCGGGACAGGGGTTACAATGAGCAGTTCTTC CASSRDRGYNEQFF
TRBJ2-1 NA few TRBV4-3 TGCGCCAGCAGCCAAGATGTCCAGGCGGGTTACAATGAGCAGTTCTTC CASSQDVQAGYNEQFF
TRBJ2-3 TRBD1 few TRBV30 TGTGCCTGGAGGAGGAGCAGGGGGAGCACAGATACGCAGTATTTT CAWRRSRGSTDTQYF
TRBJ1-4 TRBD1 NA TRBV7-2 TGTGCCAGCAGCTCGTCAGGGGGCCCTAATGAAAAACTGTTTTTT CASSSSGGPNEKLFF
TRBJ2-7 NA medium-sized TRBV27 TGTGCCAGCAGTCCCCAAGGGGGTAACAACGAGCAGTACTTC CASSPQGGNNEQYF
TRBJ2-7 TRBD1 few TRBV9 TGTGCCAGCAGCACTACCGGGACAGGGACCTACGAGCAGTACTTC CASSTTGTGTYEQYF
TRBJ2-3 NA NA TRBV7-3 TGTGCCAGCAGCTTATCAAGGTGGGGAGATACGCAGTATTTT CASSLSRWGDTQYF
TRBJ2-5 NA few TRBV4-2 TGTGCCAGCAGCCAAGATCTATACCAAGAGACCCAGTACTTC CASSQDLYQETQYF
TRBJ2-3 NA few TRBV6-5 TGTGCCAGCAGTTACTCGACGTCGAAGCAGAGGCTGCAGTATTTT CASSYSTSKQRLQYF
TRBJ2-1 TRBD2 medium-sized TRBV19 TGTGCCAGCGCGGGACTAGCAGCCCCGTACAATGAGCAGTTCTTC CASAGLAAPYNEQFF
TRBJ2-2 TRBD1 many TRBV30 TGTGCCTGGAGCTTCCGGGACAGGGTCACCGGGGAGCTGTTTTTT CAWSFRDRVTGELFF
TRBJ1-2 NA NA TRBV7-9 TGTGCCAGCTTCGGGCAGGGTCCCGGTGGCTACACCTTC CASFGQGPGGYTF
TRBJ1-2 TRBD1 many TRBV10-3 TGTGCCATCAGTGGGACGACAGGGTTTAGCTATGGCTACACCTTC CAISGTTGFSYGYTF
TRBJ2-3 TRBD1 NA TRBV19 TGTGCCACCCCAGGGGGAGCCAGCACAGATACGCAGTATTTT CATPGGASTDTQYF
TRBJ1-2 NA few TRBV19 TGTGCCAGTAGTATCAGTGACAGTAACTATGGCTACACCTTC CASSISDSNYGYTF
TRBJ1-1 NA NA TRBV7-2 TGTGCCAGCAGCTTAGGGGGCTCGAACACTGAAGCTTTCTTT CASSLGGSNTEAFF
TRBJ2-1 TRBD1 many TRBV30 TGTGCCTGGAGTGTTCCAACAGGGGTAAGGCAGTTCTTC CAWSVPTGVRQFF
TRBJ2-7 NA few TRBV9 TGTGCCAGCAGCAATCAAGAGGGAGTTTCCTACGAGCAGTACTTC CASSNQEGVSYEQYF
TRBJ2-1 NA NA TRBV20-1 TGCAGTCGGGGTTTAAGCAGTCAGTTCTTC CSRGLSSQFF
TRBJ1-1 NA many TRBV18 TGTGCCAGCTCACCGAGTCAGGTGAACACTGAAGCTTTCTTT CASSPSQVNTEAFF
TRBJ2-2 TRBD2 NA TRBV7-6 TGTGCCAGCAGCTTAAGCGGGACGGTAACCGGGGAGCTGTTTTTT CASSLSGTVTGELFF
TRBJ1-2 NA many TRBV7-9 TGTGCCAGCAGCTTGGCAGACCGGTTTAACGGCTACACCTTC CASSLADRFNGYTF
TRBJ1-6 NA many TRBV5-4 TGTGCCAGCAGCTTGCAGGGGATAAGTAATTCACCCCTCCACTTT CASSLQGISNSPLHF
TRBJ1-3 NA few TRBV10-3 TGTGCCATCAGTGAGCCCAGGGCGGGGCATGGAAACACCATATATTTT CAISEPRAGHGNTIYF
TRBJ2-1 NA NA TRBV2 TGTGCCAGCAGTGAAGTCAGGGAGCAGTTCTTC CASSEVREQFF
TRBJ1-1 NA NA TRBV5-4 TGTGCCAGCAGCTCAAGACCGATGAACACTGAAGCTTTCTTT CASSSRPMNTEAFF
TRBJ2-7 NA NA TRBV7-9 TGTGCCAGCAGCTTTGAGGGTTCGTACGAGCAGTACTTC CASSFEGSYEQYF
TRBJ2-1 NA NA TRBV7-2 TGTGCCAGCAGCCCAACGGGCAATGAGCAGTTCTTC CASSPTGNEQFF
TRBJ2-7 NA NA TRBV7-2 TGTGCCAGCAGCACTGAGAAGGGCAGGGCTCAGTACTTC CASSTEKGRAQYF
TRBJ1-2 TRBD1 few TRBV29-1 TGCAGCGTTGAAGGGGGACAGGGGGCTCACGACTATGGCTACACCTTC CSVEGGQGAHDYGYTF
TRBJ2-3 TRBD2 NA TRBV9 TGTGCCAGCAGCGTACGACCCTCTAGCGGGAAAGATACGCAGTATTTT CASSVRPSSGKDTQYF
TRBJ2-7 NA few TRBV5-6 TGTGCCAGCAGCTGGGCCTACGAGCAGTACTTC CASSWAYEQYF
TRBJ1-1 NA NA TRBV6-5 TGTGCCAGCCATACGCTCCTGTCCCCTGAAGCTTTCTTT CASHTLLSPEAFF
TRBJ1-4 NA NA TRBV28 TGTGCCAGCAGTATCGGCCGGGCAACTAATGAAAAACTGTTTTTT CASSIGRATNEKLFF
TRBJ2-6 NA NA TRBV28 TGTGCCAGCAGGACCGGACAGAGCTCTGGGGCCAACGTCCTGACTTTC CASRTGQSSGANVLTF